The 18 T cell receptor beta chains listed next were all sequenced from one sample in a study of T cells in Graves' hyperthyroidism and ophthalmopathy. Template material for amplifying TCR beta CDR3 regions consisted of RNA transcripts. First-round RT-PCR targeting the TCR CDR3 was performed with the HTBI primer set. MiXCR was run by TCRdb on the multiplex PCR reads, yielding one entry per CDR3 protein. The table has hundreds of thousands of distinct CDR3 sequences, 15% to 18% seen once. The specimen sequenced was blood. These TCRs come from a woman aged 18-29 years with Graves' hyperthyroidism that later progressed to Graves' ophthalmopathy.

This clonotype has a handful of counts. The rearrangement joins TRBV19 to TRBJ2-7, with a weak D call TRBD1 (5 bases). CDR1 is LNHDA and CDR2 is SQIVND in the germline V gene (reference sequence). The germline V and J ends were trimmed by 8 bases and 2 bases, with 13 bases remaining between them. The CDR3 is made up of 13 amino acids. The CDR3 protein is CASAFGQAYEQYF. The DNA for the CDR3 is TGTGCCAGTGCCTTTGGACAAGCCTACGAGCAGTACTTC.

The table lists this clonotype with many counts. The chain couples TRBV12-3 or TRBV12-4 to TRBJ1-1; tentative D call: TRBD1 (6 bases). The CDR3 length is 16 residues. The V end lost 3 bases, the J end lost 6 bases, and 20 bases lay between the germline ends. The CDR3: CASSFRWGAVISEAFF. The CDR3 DNA sequence: TGTGCCAGCAGTTTCCGGTGGGGGGCAGTCATCTCTGAAGCTTTCTTT.

This clonotype was observed a few times. This sequence joins TRBV27 and TRBJ2-1; D possibly corresponds to TRBD1 (6 bases). This CDR3 is 22 amino acids long. Looked up from germline, CDR1 is MNHEY and CDR2 is SMNVEV (reference sequence). Trimming shortened V by 8 bases and J by 3 bases, and 38 bases separated the two germline ends. The DNA of the CDR3 is TGTGCCAGCTCACCCGTGGTCCCAGCACTATTGTTGGGGGCCCGGGACTACAATGAGCAGTTCTTC. Its translation is CASSPVVPALLLGARDYNEQFF.

This clonotype was counted between two and nine times. The chain is built from TRBV20-1 and TRBJ1-6, with TRBD1 matching over 7 bases. Trimming took 0 bases from V and 0 from J; bases not matched to a gene: 2. This CDR3 has 16 amino acids. CDR1 and CDR2 from the germline V gene are DFQATT and SNEGSKA (reference sequence). CDR3 bases: TGCAGTGCTAGAGACTACAGGGGCTCCTATAATTCACCCCTCCACTTT. Amino acids: CSARDYRGSYNSPLHF.

The chain joins TRBV7-8 to TRBJ2-5, with 10 bases identical to TRBD1. J was trimmed by 6 bases and V by 5 bases; bases with no gene match: 24. Per germline, CDR1 SGHVS and CDR2 FQNEAQ. The length of the CDR3 is 20 residues. The CDR3 region is CASSQARSRTGTGDVKTQYF. CDR3 sequence (DNA): TGTGCCAGCAGCCAAGCTCGGAGTCGTACCGGGACAGGGGATGTGAAGACCCAGTACTTC.

This clonotype was seen many times. The J gene is TRBJ1-2, the V gene TRBV28, with D maybe TRBD1 (5 bases). V gave up 6 bases and J gave up 14 bases, with 22 bases separating them. There are 13 residues in the CDR3. The germline gives CDR1 MDHEN, CDR2 SYDVKM. Written as DNA, the CDR3 is TGTGCCAGCAGCAGAGACAGTCTCCCCTCTTCGACCTTC. Its protein product is CASSRDSLPSSTF.

The chain has TRBV20-1 and TRBJ1-2; D perhaps matches TRBD1 (5 bases). The CDR3 runs 15 residues. Germline CDR1 reads DFQATT; CDR2 reads SNEGSKA (reference sequence). Deletions cut 3 bases from V and 4 bases from J, with 18 bases between. CDR3 region: CSASSAGGGSYGYTF. The CDR3 DNA sequence: TGCAGTGCTAGTTCCGCCGGTGGGGGTAGCTATGGCTACACCTTC.

This clonotype was found many times. The genes are TRBV20-1 and TRBJ2-3; 12 bases agree with TRBD2. CDR3 length equals 15 residues. Germline CDR1 DFQATT, CDR2 SNEGSKA (reference sequence). V was clipped by 0 bases and J by 6 bases; unmatched bases: 4. CDR3 region: CSARDRLAGADTQYF. The CDR3 DNA is TGCAGTGCTAGAGATAGACTAGCGGGAGCGGATACGCAGTATTTT.

This clonotype was counted at least ten times. The V gene is TRBV11-2, the J gene TRBJ2-1, with 8 bases fitting TRBD2. From germline, CDR1 is SGHAT and CDR2 FQNNGV. V shed 3 bases and J 0 bases; nucleotides not matched to a gene: 7. There are 17 residues in the CDR3. Written as DNA, the CDR3 is TGTGCCAGCAGCTTTCAGCGGGAGTTGATCTCCTACAATGAGCAGTTCTTC. This encodes CASSFQRELISYNEQFF.

The chain recombines TRBV28 with TRBJ2-1; possible D gene TRBD2, 6 bases. This CDR3 has 16 amino acids. Germline V gene sequence: CDR1 MDHEN, CDR2 SYDVKM. V shed 4 bases and J shed 0 bases, with 13 bases lying between them. The chain's CDR3 is CASSSLSGRSYNEQFF. CDR3 nucleotides: TGTGCCAGCAGTTCCCTTAGCGGCCGCTCCTACAATGAGCAGTTCTTC.

This clonotype came up many times. The chain joins TRBV11-2 to TRBJ2-5, with D perhaps matching TRBD1 (6 bases). The germline V gene has CDR1 SGHAT and CDR2 FQNNGV. V was shortened by 5 bases and J by 1 base, with 14 bases between the two germline ends. This CDR3 region has 15 residues. In DNA form, the CDR3 reads TGTGCCAGCAGCCCAACGTGGACAGCCCAAGAGACCCAGTACTTC. Translated, it gives CASSPTWTAQETQYF.

This clonotype is medium-sized (0.01 to 0.1%) in the sample. The chain carries TRBV4-2 and TRBJ2-3, with 9 bases aligning to TRBD2. There are 17 residues in the CDR3. V shed 1 base and J 4 bases; nucleotides not matched to a gene: 9. Germline assignment: CDR1 LGHNA and CDR2 YNFKEQ. The CDR3 DNA reads TGTGCCAGCAGCCAAGGGGGGACTAGCAGTATAGCAGATACGCAGTATTTT. It is translated as CASSQGGTSSIADTQYF.

This clonotype was detected ten times or more. The V and J genes are TRBV19 and TRBJ1-5; no definite D call. Trimming removed 3 bases at V and 0 bases at J, with 9 bases between. This CDR3 spans 15 amino acids. CDR1 is LNHDA and CDR2 is SQIVND in the germline V gene (reference sequence). CDR3 amino acids: CASSIATYSNQPQHF. The CDR3 DNA follows: TGTGCCAGTAGTATTGCGACATATAGCAATCAGCCCCAGCATTTT.

A few counts support this clonotype. A much larger clonotype is one base distant, so this may be a read error. The V and J genes are TRBV7-8 and TRBJ2-5; TRBD2 aligns across 15 bases. The trim removed 5 bases at V and 3 bases at J, leaving 10 bases unmatched. Germline V gene sequence: CDR1 SGHVS, CDR2 FQNEAQ. This CDR3 spans 18 amino acids. The CDR3 is CASSTGTSGGHSKETQYF. In DNA, the CDR3 is TGTGCCAGCAGCACCGGGACTAGCGGGGGGCACTCCAAAGAGACCCAGTACTTC.

The chain links TRBV9 to TRBJ1-4; D unclear. This CDR3 has 15 residues. Germline CDR1 is SGDLS and CDR2 is YYNGEE. Trimming removed 3 bases from V and 0 bases from J, with 9 bases in between. Here the CDR3 reads CASSAGSATNEKLFF. The CDR3 nucleotides read TGTGCCAGCAGCGCCGGGAGTGCAACTAATGAAAAACTGTTTTTT.

This clonotype was detected a few times. V is TRBV7-8 and J is TRBJ1-1; D is unresolved. The V end was cut by 1 base, the J end by 0 bases, with 15 bases between. This CDR3 is 17 amino acids long. In germline, CDR1 is SGHVS, CDR2 FQNEAQ. CDR3 loop: CASSLGVSLGMNTEAFF. Written as DNA, the CDR3 is TGTGCCAGCAGCTTAGGAGTTAGCCTGGGAATGAACACTGAAGCTTTCTTT.

Turning to this clonotype: This may come from a read error, since a much larger clone is one base off. The rearrangement uses TRBV7-8 and TRBJ2-1; D possibly matches TRBD1 or TRBD2 (5 bases each). The germline gives CDR1 SGHVS, CDR2 FQNEAQ. CDR3 size: 13 residues. V lost 4 bases and J lost 10, with 14 bases in between. The DNA of the CDR3 is TGTGCCAGCAGCTCTGTAGGGGAGTACGAGCAGTTCTTC. Translated: CASSSVGEYEQFF.

The gene calls are TRBV6-1 and TRBJ2-1, with a possible D match to TRBD1 (6 bases). This CDR3 has 13 amino acids. Germline V gene sequence: CDR1 MNHNS, CDR2 SASEGT. V lost 5 bases and J lost 6, with 11 bases in between. The chain's CDR3 is CASSLRQVNEQFF. The CDR3 DNA reads TGTGCCAGCAGTCTACGACAGGTCAATGAGCAGTTCTTC.